Listed below are T cell receptor beta chains from one sample, sequenced in a study of cytomegalovirus exposure and HLA in healthy donors. The data were produced by immunoSEQ multiplex PCR, yet TCRdb's version contains in-frame clones alone and is incomplete. The sample includes tens of thousands of clones, around 80% of them seen just once. The specimen was PBMCs. These TCRs come from a man aged 45-65 years in good health and CMV-seronegative. The CDR3 runs from the conserved cysteine through the conserved F or W. The D gene is left open where the match is weak. Rows may omit the clone size; those that give it use once, few, many or a size class.

j_gene | abundance | v_gene | d_gene | CDR3nt | CDR3aa
TRBJ2-7 | NA | TRBV28 | TRBD1 | TGTGCCAGCAGGGAGCCGGGACAGGGGATCAACGAGCAGTACTTC | CASREPGQGINEQYF
TRBJ2-1 | NA | TRBV10-3 | NA | TGTGCCATCAGTCCCAAGGGGACCTACAATGAGCAGTTCTTC | CAISPKGTYNEQFF
TRBJ2-7 | NA | TRBV4-1 | NA | TGCGCCAGCAGGCAAACAGGGACAACCGAGCAGTACTTC | CASRQTGTTEQYF
TRBJ1-5 | NA | TRBV19 | NA | TGTGCCAGTAGTATTGGCCCAAATAGCAATCAGCCCCAGCATTTT | CASSIGPNSNQPQHF
TRBJ2-7 | few | TRBV28 | NA | TGTGCCAGCAGTTTACCCCTAGGGGGGGAGTACTTC | CASSLPLGGEYF
TRBJ1-1 | NA | TRBV7-8 | NA | TGTGCCAGCAGGGGGAGTTGGAACACTGAAGCTTTCTTT | CASRGSWNTEAFF
TRBJ1-1 | NA | TRBV19 | NA | TGTGCCAGTAGTATTGAGGGGACACCAAATGAAGCTTTCTTT | CASSIEGTPNEAFF
TRBJ2-5 | NA | TRBV18 | TRBD2 | TGTGCCAGCTGCCGACTAGCACGGGAGACCCAGTACTTC | CASCRLARETQYF
TRBJ2-2 | NA | TRBV28 | TRBD1 | TGTGCCAGCAGCCGGGACAGGTCTTACACCGGGGAGCTGTTTTTT | CASSRDRSYTGELFF
TRBJ1-5 | once | TRBV27 | NA | TGTGCCAGCAGTCGTGACAGTGGTCGCAATCAGCCCCAGCATTTT | CASSRDSGRNQPQHF
TRBJ1-5 | NA | TRBV15 | NA | TGTGCCACCAGCAGAGATTTCGGTCAGCCCCAGCATTTT | CATSRDFGQPQHF
TRBJ2-3 | NA | TRBV5-1 | TRBD1 | TGCGCCAGCAGCTTACAGGGGGCTGGCACAGATACGCAGTATTTT | CASSLQGAGTDTQYF
TRBJ2-2 | NA | TRBV5-1 | TRBD1 | TGCGCCAGCAGCAAAGGGGACAGGGACACCGGGGAGCTGTTTTTT | CASSKGDRDTGELFF
TRBJ1-4 | NA | TRBV28 | NA | TGTGCCAGCAGTCCCGGGACAAACGAAAAACTGTTTTTT | CASSPGTNEKLFF
TRBJ1-5 | few | TRBV9 | NA | TGTGCCAGCAGCGTAGCTCCAGGGGAGAATCAGCCCCAGCATTTT | CASSVAPGENQPQHF
TRBJ1-2 | NA | TRBV19 | NA | TGTGCCAGTAGTATAGGGGGCGGCTACACCTTC | CASSIGGGYTF
TRBJ2-1 | NA | TRBV7-6 | TRBD1 | TGTGCCAGCAGCTTAGTGGGGACAGGGATGGGCAATGAGCAGTTCTTC | CASSLVGTGMGNEQFF
TRBJ2-7 | NA | TRBV5-6 | TRBD2 | TGTGCCAGCAGCTTGGGACTAGCGGCTACCTACGAGCAGTACTTC | CASSLGLAATYEQYF
TRBJ1-6 | NA | TRBV5-8 | NA | TGTGCCAGCAGCTTGGAGAGGGTGTCCTATAATTCACCCCTCCACTTT | CASSLERVSYNSPLHF
TRBJ2-2 | NA | TRBV4-1 | NA | TGCGCCAGCAGCCAAGATTCGGCTGTTGGGAGCTCCACCGGGGAGCTGTTTTTT | CASSQDSAVGSSTGELFF
TRBJ2-1 | few | TRBV10-3 | TRBD1 | TGTGCCATCCGGACAGGTAATAATGAGCAGTTCTTC | CAIRTGNNEQFF
TRBJ1-1 | NA | TRBV19 | TRBD1 | TGTGCCAGTAGTATAGGGGGACAGTTGAACACTGAAGCTTTCTTT | CASSIGGQLNTEAFF
TRBJ2-3 | few | TRBV6-1 | NA | TGTGCCAGCAGTGAAGCGGATCTAGGCACAGATACGCAGTATTTT | CASSEADLGTDTQYF
TRBJ1-5 | NA | TRBV9 | NA | TGTGCCAGCAGCGTAGGGGCAGGTTCTGGTGGGCCCCAGCATTTT | CASSVGAGSGGPQHF
TRBJ2-2 | NA | TRBV29-1 | TRBD2 | TGCAGCGCCGGAGGGACTAGCGGGGGGGAGAACACCGGGGAGCTGTTTTTT | CSAGGTSGGENTGELFF
TRBJ2-7 | NA | TRBV2 | NA | TGTGCCAGCAGTGAACTCCCGGGGTCCTACGAGCAGTACTTC | CASSELPGSYEQYF
TRBJ2-3 | NA | TRBV9 | TRBD2 | TGTGCCAGCAGCGTAGGGCGGCTAGCGGGCGATCCGACAGATACGCAGTATTTT | CASSVGRLAGDPTDTQYF
TRBJ2-5 | NA | TRBV9 | TRBD2 | TGTGCCAGCAGCCCGGGACTAGCGGGTGGAGGGACCCAGTACTTC | CASSPGLAGGGTQYF